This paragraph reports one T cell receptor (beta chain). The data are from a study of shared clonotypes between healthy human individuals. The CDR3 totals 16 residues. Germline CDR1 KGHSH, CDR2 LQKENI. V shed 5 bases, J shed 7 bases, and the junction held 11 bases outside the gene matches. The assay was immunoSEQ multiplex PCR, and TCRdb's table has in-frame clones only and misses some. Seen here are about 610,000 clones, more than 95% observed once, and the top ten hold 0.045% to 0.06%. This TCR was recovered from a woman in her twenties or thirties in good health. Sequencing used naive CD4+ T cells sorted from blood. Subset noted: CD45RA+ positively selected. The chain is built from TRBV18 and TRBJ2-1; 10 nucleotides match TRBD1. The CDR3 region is CASSSTPGQGKNEQFF. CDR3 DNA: TGTGCCAGCTCATCGACACCGGGACAGGGGAAAAATGAGCAGTTCTTC.